These 24 T cell receptor beta chains share one sample of origin, sequenced in a study of blood T cell repertoires in COVID-19. TCRdb keeps only in-frame clones here, not all; method: immunoSEQ multiplex PCR. The table lists about 250,000 clones, 80% to 90% of them singletons. Sequencing was carried out using PBMCs or T cells enriched from blood (not recorded which). These receptors originate from a woman aged 18-30 years who had recovered from COVID-19.

This chain links TRBV2 with TRBJ1-5, with 8 bases matching TRBD1. V trimming: 10 bases; J trimming: 9 bases; junction bases outside the gene matches: 14. The V gene's germline CDR1 is SNHLY and CDR2 FYNNEI. The CDR3 loop spans 14 amino acids. CDR3 coding DNA: TGTGCCACCGACAGGGGCATCGGGTCGGGGCCCCAGCATTTT. Protein sequence: CATDRGIGSGPQHF.

The chain carries TRBV3-1 (or the pseudogene TRBV3-2) and TRBJ2-3, with 7 bases aligning to TRBD2. The CDR3 has 18 residues. The ends lost 4 bases at V and 2 bases at J; junction bases unmatched: 15. CDR1 LGHDT and CDR2 YNNKEL come from the germline V gene (reference sequence). The CDR3 reads CASSPSAGKRGVTDTQYF. The DNA for the CDR3 is TGTGCCAGCAGCCCCTCGGCGGGCAAGCGGGGAGTCACAGATACGCAGTATTTT.

The chain uses TRBV11-2 and TRBJ1-5; weak D call: TRBD1 (6 bases). The length of the CDR3 is 12 residues. From germline, CDR1 is SGHAT and CDR2 FQNNGV. Trimming took off 5 bases at V and 5 bases at J, with 7 bases between the two ends. The CDR3, as DNA: TGTGCCAGCAGCCACAGGGATCAGCCCCAGCATTTT. This encodes CASSHRDQPQHF.

This chain's CDR3 is CASSPHLDIMNTEAFF. CDR3 bases: TGCGCCAGCAGCCCCCATTTGGACATCATGAACACTGAAGCTTTCTTT. The chain recombines TRBV5-1 with TRBJ1-1; D perhaps matches TRBD1 (5 bases). The CDR3 has 16 amino acids. Germline lookup yields CDR1 SGHRS and CDR2 YFSETQ. V was shortened by 4 bases and J by 0 bases, with 16 bases between the two germline ends.

The chain is built from TRBV20-1 and TRBJ2-7, with TRBD1 as a possible D gene (5 bases). V lost 5 bases and J 4 bases, leaving 9 bases between the germline ends. CDR1 is DFQATT, CDR2 SNEGSKA, per germline (reference sequence). CDR3 length: 11 residues. CDR3 residues: CSAETEYEQYF. CDR3 in DNA: TGCAGTGCTGAGACAGAGTACGAGCAGTACTTC.

This chain connects TRBV28 to TRBJ2-5, with TRBD2 matching over 10 bases. This CDR3 is 17 amino acids long. Germline CDR1 MDHEN, CDR2 SYDVKM. V lost 5 bases to trimming and J lost 7 bases; unmatched junction nucleotides: 16. CDR3: CASSPPWGSGGAVTQYF. Here the CDR3 DNA reads TGTGCCAGCAGTCCCCCGTGGGGGAGCGGGGGGGCTGTGACCCAGTACTTC.

The V gene is TRBV11-2, the J gene TRBJ2-3, with D hard to call. This CDR3 comprises 13 residues. Germline assignment: CDR1 SGHAT and CDR2 FQNNGV. The V end was cut by 5 bases, the J end by 2 bases, with 8 bases between. CDR3 loop: CASSLRHTDTQYF. In DNA form, the CDR3 reads TGTGCCAGCAGCCTACGACACACAGATACGCAGTATTTT.

The sample holds a few counts of this clone. The V gene is TRBV7-6, the J gene TRBJ2-5, with a weak D call TRBD2 (7 bases). Looked up from germline, CDR1 is SGHVS and CDR2 is FNYEAQ. V lost 4 bases to trimming and J lost 3 bases, with 15 bases between them. CDR3 length equals 15 residues. This chain's CDR3 is CASSSPRGGEETQYF. CDR3 sequence (DNA): TGTGCCAGCAGCTCTCCTAGGGGGGGGGAAGAGACCCAGTACTTC.

V gene TRBV7-2 combines with J gene TRBJ2-5; 7 bases are shared with TRBD1. The V segment lost 0 bases and the J segment 1 base; nucleotides outside the gene matches: 5. Germline assignment: CDR1 SGHTA and CDR2 FQGNSA. This CDR3 is built from 16 residues. The CDR3 sequence: CASSLASGQIQETQYF. The DNA for the CDR3 is TGTGCCAGCAGCTTAGCGTCGGGACAGATCCAAGAGACCCAGTACTTC.

The chain recombines TRBV19 with TRBJ1-1, with 7 bases lining up with TRBD1. The germline gives CDR1 LNHDA, CDR2 SQIVND (reference sequence). This CDR3 has 13 amino acids. The V and J ends lost 6 bases and 5 bases, in that order; junction bases with no gene match: 6. CDR3 bases: TGTGCCAGTAGAATCACAGGGGAAACTGAAGCTTTCTTT. Translating it yields CASRITGETEAFF.

This sequence joins TRBV29-1 and TRBJ1-2, with D tentatively TRBD1 (6 bases). V was pared by 5 bases and J by 4 bases, with 11 bases between. The CDR3 extends over 12 amino acids. Per the germline V gene, CDR1 is SQVTM and CDR2 is ANQGSEA. CDR3 nucleotides: TGCAGCGTTCCAGGGGTGGGCTATGGCTACACCTTC. It is translated as CSVPGVGYGYTF. The full variable domain, in which reference TRBV29-1 and TRBJ1-2 provide the parts outside the CDR3, is SAVISQKPSRDICQRGTSLTIQCQVDSQVTMMFWYRQQPGQSLTLIATANQGSEATYESGFVIDKFPISRPNLTFSTLTVSNMSPEDSSIYLCSVPGVGYGYTFGSGTRLTVV.

The rearrangement joins TRBV5-5 to TRBJ1-3, with a tentative D call TRBD1 (6 bases). Trimming cost V 0 bases and J 4 bases, with 11 bases left between them. The CDR3 has 15 amino acids. Germline loops: CDR1 SGHKS, CDR2 YYEKEE (reference sequence). CDR3 bases: TGTGCCAGCAGCTTGGCCACAGGGTTGGGAAACACCATATATTTT. Amino acids: CASSLATGLGNTIYF.

The chain carries TRBV10-3 and TRBJ2-3, with 8 bases fitting TRBD2. CDR1 ENHRY and CDR2 SYGVKD come from the germline V gene. V lost 0 bases, J lost 4 bases, and 6 bases stayed unmatched. The CDR3 has 16 amino acids. The CDR3 bases are TGTGCCATCAGTGAGTCCGGCGGGGGGCGACCAGATACGCAGTATTTT. Translation gives CAISESGGGRPDTQYF.

DNA for the CDR3: TGTGCCTGGAGTGTGTCGGGGAGCAGCAATCAGCCCCAGCATTTT. This encodes CAWSVSGSSNQPQHF. The chain combines TRBV30 with TRBJ1-5; no firm D call. The CDR3 extends over 15 amino acids. The V and J ends lost 0 bases and 1 base respectively, with 10 bases between them. Germline values: CDR1 GTSNPN, CDR2 SVGIG (reference sequence).

The chain uses TRBV2 and TRBJ2-3, with D maybe TRBD2 (6 bases). Germline-derived CDR1 and CDR2 are SNHLY and FYNNEI. The CDR3 runs 14 residues. Trimming cost V 8 bases and J 2 bases, with 14 bases left between them. CDR3 DNA sequence: TGTGCCAGCGGTGTCGGCGGGGCCACAGATACGCAGTATTTT. Translating it yields CASGVGGATDTQYF.

The CDR3 nucleotides read TGTGCCATCGGGGCGGATTTTGATTCACCCCTCCACTTT. Translated: CAIGADFDSPLHF. This sequence joins TRBV10-3 and TRBJ1-6; a possible D gene is TRBD1 (5 bases). CDR1 is ENHRY, CDR2 SYGVKD, per germline. The length of the CDR3 is 13 residues. Trimming pared 8 bases from V and 8 bases from J, leaving 13 bases between.

This clone appeared a single time. This chain uses TRBV2 with TRBJ2-6; the match to TRBD2 covers 8 bases. The CDR3 contains 16 residues. The ends lost 1 base at V and 2 bases at J; junction bases unmatched: 1. Germline values: CDR1 SNHLY, CDR2 FYNNEI. This CDR3 reads CASSEVGGAGANVLTF. CDR3 nucleotides: TGTGCCAGCAGTGAAGTCGGGGGGGCTGGGGCCAACGTCCTGACTTTC.

Here the CDR3 DNA reads TGTGCCAGCAGCCAGGGACAGGGAACCTACAATGAGCAGTTCTTC. It codes for CASSQGQGTYNEQFF. The gene calls are TRBV11-3 and TRBJ2-1; 9 bases fit TRBD1. The CDR3 length is 15 residues. The V gene's germline CDR1 is SGHNT and CDR2 YENEEA. The J segment lost 2 bases and the V segment lost 5 bases, leaving 4 bases of the junction unmatched. Filled out from reference TRBV11-3 and TRBJ2-1, the complete variable domain reads EAGVVQSPRYKIIEKKQPVAFWCNPISGHNTLYWYLQNLGQGPELLIRYENEEAVDDSQLPKDRFSAERLKGVDSTLKIQPAELGDSAVYLCASSQGQGTYNEQFFGPGTRLTVL.

J is TRBJ2-7 and V is TRBV9; 8 bases fit TRBD2. The V gene's germline CDR1 is SGDLS and CDR2 YYNGEE. The length of the CDR3 is 16 residues. Germline trimming cut 4 bases from V and 2 bases from J; bases unmatched to any gene: 11. CDR3 in DNA: TGTGCCAGCAGCCGGGGCATAGCGGGGTGGACCTACGAGCAGTACTTC. Protein: CASSRGIAGWTYEQYF. The complete variable domain, with remaining parts taken from reference TRBV9 and TRBJ2-7, reads DSGVTQTPKHLITATGQRVTLRCSPRSGDLSVYWYQQSLDQGLQFLIQYYNGEERAKGNILERFSAQQFPDLHSELNLSSLELGDSALYFCASSRGIAGWTYEQYFGPGTRLTVT.

This clone showed up just a few times. This chain uses TRBV6-5 with TRBJ2-1; D ambiguous. Trimming left V 4 bases short and J 0 bases short, with 10 bases between. The CDR3 is made up of 15 amino acids. Germline CDR1 MNHEY, CDR2 SVGAGI. The CDR3: CASSSLPSSYNEQFF. Written as DNA, the CDR3 is TGTGCCAGCAGTTCCCTTCCTAGCTCCTACAATGAGCAGTTCTTC.

This chain links TRBV27 with TRBJ2-1; tentatively, D is TRBD1 (5 bases). The germline V gene has CDR1 MNHEY and CDR2 SMNVEV (reference sequence). The CDR3 totals 16 residues. Trimming took 0 bases from V and 4 from J, leaving 13 bases between them. CDR3 in amino acids: CASSLSWQGGYNEQFF. CDR3 nucleotides: TGTGCCAGCAGTTTATCGTGGCAGGGTGGGTACAATGAGCAGTTCTTC.

This rearrangement joins TRBV2 to TRBJ2-2; 7 bases map to TRBD2. Germline V gene lookup returns CDR1 SNHLY and CDR2 FYNNEI. The length of the CDR3 is 15 residues. Losses at the gene ends were 9 bases for V and 5 bases for J; bases not matched to a gene: 12. CDR3 loop: CASVKDGGGTGELFF. The CDR3 DNA follows: TGTGCCAGTGTGAAGGATGGGGGGGGTACCGGGGAGCTGTTTTTT.

V gene TRBV12-3 or TRBV12-4 combines with J gene TRBJ2-5; possible D gene TRBD2, 6 bases. This CDR3 is built from 13 residues. The germline V and J ends were trimmed by 8 bases and 5 bases, with 15 bases remaining between them. The CDR3 bases are TGTGCCAGCGGTATACGGCGGGGCGAGACCCAGTACTTC. This encodes CASGIRRGETQYF.

The chain carries TRBV29-1 and TRBJ1-4; D is unclear. V was shortened by 4 bases and J by 7 bases, with 7 bases between the two germline ends. CDR1 is SQVTM, CDR2 ANQGSEA, per germline. CDR3 length: 11 amino acids. The CDR3 DNA follows: TGCAGCGTTGTCACAGTTGAAAAACTGTTTTTT. As protein: CSVVTVEKLFF.